The 32 T cell receptor beta chains given below trace back to one sample, sequenced in a study of blood T cell repertoires in COVID-19. Assay used: immunoSEQ multiplex PCR; TCRdb lists only in-frame clones, some missing. The top ten hold about 3.4% of the sample, which has over 50,000 clones, over 75% seen once. Sequencing was carried out using peripheral blood. The receptors stem from a man aged 50 to 59 with active COVID-19.

J is TRBJ1-3 and V is TRBV4-3, with a possible D match to TRBD1 (5 bases). Trimming shortened V by 0 bases and J by 9 bases, and 15 bases separated the two germline ends. The length of the CDR3 is 15 residues. Germline V gives CDR1 LGHNA, CDR2 YSLEER. CDR3 protein: CASSQDRGGSSTIYF. The CDR3 DNA reads as TGCGCCAGCAGCCAAGATAGGGGTGGTTCCAGCACCATATATTTT.

The chain employs TRBV12-3 or TRBV12-4 and TRBJ1-2; TRBD1 aligns across 7 bases. The trim removed 2 bases at V and 3 bases at J, leaving 0 bases unmatched. The CDR3 extends over 13 amino acids. The CDR3 loop reads CASSLTGDYGYTF. The CDR3 nucleotides read TGTGCCAGCAGTTTAACAGGGGACTATGGCTACACCTTC.

The V gene is TRBV5-5, the J gene TRBJ2-6; D may be TRBD1 (5 bases). The V and J ends lost 1 base and 0 bases respectively, with 8 bases between them. Germline-derived CDR1 and CDR2 are SGHKS and YYEKEE (reference sequence). The CDR3 loop spans 16 amino acids. The CDR3 bases are TGTGCCAGCAGCTTGCAGGGTCACTCTGGGGCCAACGTCCTGACTTTC. Residues: CASSLQGHSGANVLTF.

The DNA for the CDR3 is TGTGCCAGCAGTTACCGAGAGGACACTGAAGCTTTCTTT. This encodes CASSYREDTEAFF. The V gene is TRBV6-5, the J gene TRBJ1-1; no firm D call. Trimming cost V 2 bases and J 3 bases, with 7 bases left between them. The CDR3 runs 13 residues. CDR1 MNHEY and CDR2 SVGAGI come from the germline V gene.

The rearrangement joins TRBV3-1 (or the pseudogene TRBV3-2) to TRBJ2-5, with a weak D call TRBD2 (6 bases). Trimming took 2 bases from V and 6 from J, leaving 16 bases between them. The germline V gene encodes CDR1 LGHDT and CDR2 YNNKEL (reference sequence). This CDR3 contains 15 residues. CDR3 nucleotides: TGTGCCAGCAGCCAACTTGCAGGCGCGGGGCAGACCCAGTACTTC. This codes for CASSQLAGAGQTQYF.

This clone was counted once. This chain links TRBV7-9 with TRBJ1-4; D not resolved. Germline CDR1 reads SEHNR; CDR2 reads FQNEAQ (reference sequence). V was cut by 2 bases and J by 8 bases, with 12 bases left in between. This CDR3 has 14 amino acids. The CDR3, as DNA: TGTGCCAGCAGCTTAACGGCAGGTTTAGAAAAACTGTTTTTT. It codes for CASSLTAGLEKLFF.

This clone appeared a single time. This sequence joins TRBV25-1 and TRBJ2-5, with a possible D match to TRBD1 (5 bases). Germline V gene sequence: CDR1 MGHDK, CDR2 SYGVNS. This CDR3 comprises 13 residues. V dropped 3 bases and J dropped 5 bases, with 10 bases sitting between them. The CDR3 reads CASSDAGRETQYF. The CDR3 coding sequence is TGTGCCAGCAGTGATGCAGGGCGGGAGACCCAGTACTTC.

This chain links TRBV3-1 (or the pseudogene TRBV3-2) with TRBJ2-3; 7 bases align to TRBD1. Germline V gene lookup returns CDR1 LGHDT and CDR2 YNNKEL (reference sequence). The CDR3 has 18 residues. V shed 1 base, J shed 1 base, and the junction held 11 bases outside the gene matches. The CDR3 protein is CASSQARKGALGTDTQYF. Written as DNA, the CDR3 is TGTGCCAGCAGCCAAGCCCGAAAGGGGGCTTTGGGCACAGATACGCAGTATTTT.

The V and J genes are TRBV7-6 and TRBJ2-5, with TRBD2 identical over 12 bases. Germline CDR1 reads SGHVS; CDR2 reads FNYEAQ. V dropped 4 bases and J dropped 6; count of bases not matched to a gene: 9. The CDR3 contains 16 residues. The CDR3 loop reads CASSSHPGLAGKTQYF. The CDR3 DNA follows: TGTGCCAGCAGCTCGCACCCGGGACTAGCGGGCAAGACCCAGTACTTC.

V and J are TRBV9 and TRBJ2-5, with D possibly matching TRBD2 (7 bases). V lost 2 bases and J 5 bases, leaving 19 bases between the germline ends. Germline values: CDR1 SGDLS, CDR2 YYNGEE. The CDR3 totals 16 residues. The CDR3 reads CASSVSPGGGVETQYF. The CDR3 region has the DNA TGTGCCAGCAGCGTGTCCCCTGGGGGGGGCGTGGAGACCCAGTACTTC.

The rearrangement joins TRBV7-9 to TRBJ2-1; 9 bases match TRBD2. After removal of 8 bases from V and 5 bases from J, the junction contained 7 bases not matched to a gene. The germline gives CDR1 SEHNR, CDR2 FQNEAQ (reference sequence). CDR3 length: 14 amino acids. Here the CDR3 DNA reads TGTGCCAGCCGCCGACTAGCGGAGAACAATGAGCAGTTCTTC. It codes for CASRRLAENNEQFF.

The chain links TRBV11-2 to TRBJ2-7, with no clear D. V lost 5 bases, J lost 3 bases, and 8 bases lay in between. Germline V CDR1 and CDR2: SGHAT, FQNNGV. This CDR3 has 12 residues. CDR3 amino acids: CASSPSRYEQYF. The CDR3 DNA follows: TGTGCCAGCAGCCCGTCCCGCTACGAGCAGTACTTC.

This clone came up a few times. The genes are TRBV5-4 and TRBJ2-7; 8 nucleotides agree with TRBD2. V shed 4 bases, J shed 5 bases, and the junction held 11 bases outside the gene matches. CDR3 size: 15 residues. Germline CDR1 reads SGHNT; CDR2 reads YYREEE (reference sequence). CDR3 protein: CASSSPGTRIHEQYF. DNA of the CDR3: TGTGCCAGCAGCAGTCCCGGGACTAGAATCCACGAGCAGTACTTC.

A single count supports this clone. V usage is TRBV19 and J usage is TRBJ1-1; D not resolved. The V gene lost 7 bases and the J gene lost 0 bases, with 12 bases spanning the gap. CDR3 length: 14 amino acids. CDR1 is LNHDA and CDR2 is SQIVND in the germline V gene (reference sequence). Here the CDR3 DNA reads TGTGCCAGTAACCAACACCAGATGAACACTGAAGCTTTCTTT. Protein: CASNQHQMNTEAFF.

The chain uses TRBV7-9 and TRBJ2-7, with 9 bases that match TRBD2. Germline trimming cut 4 bases from V and 3 bases from J; bases unmatched to any gene: 10. The CDR3 totals 16 residues. Germline CDR1 and CDR2: SEHNR and FQNEAQ (reference sequence). CDR3 in amino acids: CASSSPGASGDYEQYF. CDR3 DNA: TGTGCCAGCAGCTCCCCCGGAGCTAGCGGGGACTACGAGCAGTACTTC.

V is TRBV9 and J is TRBJ2-5, with 9 bases that match TRBD2. Germline V gene sequence: CDR1 SGDLS, CDR2 YYNGEE. The CDR3 totals 18 residues. With V trimmed by 0 bases and J by 5 bases, 14 bases remained unmatched. The CDR3 DNA sequence: TGTGCCAGCAGCGTAGCTCTGGCGGGGGGGCCCTTTCGGGAGACCCAGTACTTC. It codes for CASSVALAGGPFRETQYF. The whole variable domain, filled in from reference TRBV9 and TRBJ2-5, reads DSGVTQTPKHLITATGQRVTLRCSPRSGDLSVYWYQQSLDQGLQFLIQYYNGEERAKGNILERFSAQQFPDLHSELNLSSLELGDSALYFCASSVALAGGPFRETQYFGPGTRLLVL.

The chain carries TRBV11-3 and TRBJ2-5; perhaps TRBD1 as D (6 bases). This CDR3 is 14 amino acids long. Germline values: CDR1 SGHNT, CDR2 YENEEA. V was clipped by 5 bases and J by 0 bases, with 10 bases between them. CDR3: CASSARDNQETQYF. The CDR3 coding sequence is TGTGCCAGCAGCGCTAGGGACAACCAAGAGACCCAGTACTTC. The complete variable domain, with remaining parts taken from reference TRBV11-3 and TRBJ2-5, reads EAGVVQSPRYKIIEKKQPVAFWCNPISGHNTLYWYLQNLGQGPELLIRYENEEAVDDSQLPKDRFSAERLKGVDSTLKIQPAELGDSAVYLCASSARDNQETQYFGPGTRLLVL.

The gene calls are TRBV3-1 (or the pseudogene TRBV3-2) and TRBJ2-2; maybe TRBD2 (6 bases). The CDR3 is made up of 15 amino acids. Germline V gene lookup returns CDR1 LGHDT and CDR2 YNNKEL (reference sequence). Trimming cost V 6 bases and J 6 bases, with 17 bases left between them. The CDR3 DNA sequence: TGTGCCAGCAGACGGCCGGGACTTCCGGCCGGGGAGCTGTTTTTT. Translation gives CASRRPGLPAGELFF.

In nucleotides, the CDR3 is TGTGCCAGCTCACCACCGAGCCGAGATACGCAGTATTTT. Translated, it gives CASSPPSRDTQYF. This chain joins TRBV18 and TRBJ2-3; unclear D gene. Trimming removed 0 bases at V and 5 bases at J, with 6 bases between. Germline V CDR1 and CDR2: KGHSH, LQKENI. CDR3 length: 13 amino acids.

This clone was seen a few times. V usage is TRBV6-1 and J usage is TRBJ1-2; D is undetermined. The ends were cut back, 1 base at V and 0 bases at J, with 9 bases in the middle. The length of the CDR3 is 15 residues. From germline, CDR1 is MNHNS and CDR2 SASEGT. CDR3 loop: CASSEGPGTNYGYTF. The CDR3 bases are TGTGCCAGCAGTGAAGGACCCGGGACTAACTATGGCTACACCTTC.

The chain employs TRBV3-1 (or the pseudogene TRBV3-2) and TRBJ1-1, with D maybe TRBD1 (5 bases). The germline V gene encodes CDR1 LGHDT and CDR2 YNNKEL (reference sequence). This CDR3 has 16 residues. V lost 0 bases and J lost 5, with 16 bases in between. The CDR3 DNA follows: TGTGCCAGCAGCCAAGAAATAGGGGCCGGGGGGACTGAAGCTTTCTTT. As protein: CASSQEIGAGGTEAFF.

The V gene is TRBV7-2, the J gene TRBJ2-7; D is ambiguous. CDR3 length: 12 residues. Trimming took off 4 bases at V and 0 bases at J, with 4 bases between the two ends. Germline loops: CDR1 SGHTA, CDR2 FQGNSA. CDR3 nucleotides: TGTGCCAGCAGCTCCAGCTCCTACGAGCAGTACTTC. Its translation is CASSSSSYEQYF.

This chain joins TRBV7-3 and TRBJ1-1; 7 bases line up with TRBD1. V lost 5 bases and J lost 5; bases outside the gene matches: 14. From germline, CDR1 is SGHTA and CDR2 FQGTGA. This CDR3 has 16 amino acids. The CDR3 sequence is CASSPRAGGRWTEAFF. The CDR3, as DNA: TGTGCCAGCAGCCCACGGGCAGGGGGACGTTGGACTGAAGCTTTCTTT.

The chain is built from TRBV19 and TRBJ1-4; tentatively, D is TRBD1 (6 bases). CDR1 LNHDA and CDR2 SQIVND come from the germline V gene (reference sequence). CDR3 length: 16 amino acids. Trimming cost V 9 bases and J 4 bases, with 21 bases left between them. The CDR3 reads CASRRGVRQDNEKLFF. The CDR3 region has the DNA TGTGCCAGCCGCAGGGGAGTTAGGCAAGATAATGAAAAACTGTTTTTT.

J is TRBJ2-1 and V is TRBV6-1, with TRBD2 matching 12 bases. Germline loops: CDR1 MNHNS, CDR2 SASEGT. There are 15 residues in the CDR3. V lost 3 bases, J lost 9 bases, and 6 bases stayed unmatched. DNA of the CDR3: TGTGCCAGCAGTGAGACTAGCGGGGGCCGGGGTGAGCAGTTCTTC. It encodes CASSETSGGRGEQFF.

This clone occurred once. The chain joins TRBV9 to TRBJ2-7; D may be TRBD1 (5 bases). CDR3 length equals 14 residues. V dropped 4 bases and J dropped 2 bases, with 13 bases sitting between them. CDR1 and CDR2 (germline): SGDLS, YYNGEE. CDR3 in DNA: TGTGCCAGCAGCCCCCTTGGGGCGGCCTACGAGCAGTACTTC. Amino acids: CASSPLGAAYEQYF.

There are a few counts of this clone. The rearrangement uses TRBV18 and TRBJ1-4; 7 nucleotides line up with TRBD1. V lost 2 bases to trimming and J lost 4 bases; unmatched junction nucleotides: 7. The CDR3 length is 16 residues. Germline V lookup: CDR1 KGHSH, CDR2 LQKENI. CDR3 protein: CASSPKITGVNEKLFF. CDR3 DNA: TGTGCCAGCTCACCAAAAATAACAGGGGTTAATGAAAAACTGTTTTTT.

This clone was recorded only once. The chain couples TRBV11-3 to TRBJ1-1, with D perhaps matching TRBD1 (6 bases). CDR3 length equals 14 residues. V was pared by 5 bases and J by 4 bases, with 14 bases between. Looked up from germline, CDR1 is SGHNT and CDR2 is YENEEA. The CDR3 protein is CASSPDSTSTEAFF. CDR3 nucleotide sequence: TGTGCCAGCAGCCCGGACAGTACTAGCACTGAAGCTTTCTTT.

V gene TRBV15 combines with J gene TRBJ1-3; D is ambiguous. V lost 4 bases to trimming and J lost 4 bases, with 5 bases between them. CDR3 length equals 12 residues. Germline assignment: CDR1 LNHNV and CDR2 YYDKDF (reference sequence). The CDR3 sequence: CATSTFGNTIYF. The CDR3 bases are TGTGCCACCAGCACGTTCGGAAACACCATATATTTT. Full variable domain (missing parts from reference TRBV15 and TRBJ1-3): DAMVIQNPRYQVTQFGKPVTLSCSQTLNHNVMYWYQQKSSQAPKLLFHYYDKDFNNEADTPDNFQSRRPNTSFCFLDIRSPGLGDTAMYLCATSTFGNTIYFGEGSWLTVV.

The V and J genes are TRBV9 and TRBJ2-3; D uncertain. This CDR3 region has 14 residues. V shed 0 bases and J shed 4 bases, with 9 bases lying between them. Germline CDR1 reads SGDLS; CDR2 reads YYNGEE. The CDR3 nucleotides are TGTGCCAGCAGCGTAGGGAGCAGCCCAGATACGCAGTATTTT. Translation: CASSVGSSPDTQYF. The variable domain in full, completed from reference TRBV9 and TRBJ2-3, reads DSGVTQTPKHLITATGQRVTLRCSPRSGDLSVYWYQQSLDQGLQFLIQYYNGEERAKGNILERFSAQQFPDLHSELNLSSLELGDSALYFCASSVGSSPDTQYFGPGTRLTVL.

The CDR3 DNA is TGTGCCAGCAGCCCGGGGACTAGCGGACGCCTCGGGACCCAGTACTTC. Translating it yields CASSPGTSGRLGTQYF. This chain joins TRBV3-1 (or the pseudogene TRBV3-2) and TRBJ2-5; 11 bases match TRBD2. The length of the CDR3 is 16 residues. Germline trimming cut 4 bases from V and 7 bases from J; bases unmatched to any gene: 11. Germline CDR1 and CDR2: LGHDT and YNNKEL (reference sequence).

J is TRBJ1-1 and V is TRBV5-6, with D tentatively TRBD1 (5 bases). Germline V lookup: CDR1 SGHDT, CDR2 YYEEEE. The CDR3 consists of 15 residues. V was shortened by 5 bases and J by 4 bases, with 18 bases between the two germline ends. CDR3 residues: CASRPVGGTGTEAFF. CDR3 sequence (DNA): TGTGCCAGCAGACCGGTGGGGGGAACGGGCACTGAAGCTTTCTTT. The full variable domain, with the rest looked up from reference TRBV5-6 and TRBJ1-1, is DAGVTQSPTHLIKTRGQQVTLRCSPKSGHDTVSWYQQALGQGPQFIFQYYEEEERQRGNFPDRFSGHQFPNYSSELNVNALLLGDSALYLCASRPVGGTGTEAFFGQGTRLTVV.